The text below deals with one TCR beta chain. Its cognate antigen is unknown. Sequenced by immunoSEQ multiplex PCR; TCRdb stores in-frame clones only, minus some. The sample consists of over 70,000 clones, approximately 91% of them appearing once. Trimming took 2 bases from V and 9 from J, leaving 14 bases between them. The length of the CDR3 is 15 residues. Germline CDR1 MDHEN, CDR2 SYDVKM. These data belong to a study of T cells in localized non-small cell lung cancer. The study, taken as a whole, reports: A raised T cell density in blood coincided with lengthier overall survival. Uninvolved adjacent lung had the highest recorded T cell clonality, with tumor below it. Median detection of top 100 tumor clones in adjacent lung was 55 to 60 clones.

This sequence was found in a woman aged 35 to 70 with stage II squamous cell lung carcinoma. The J gene is TRBJ1-6, the V gene TRBV28; no reliable D call. The specimen comprised PBMCs, sampled before any cancer treatment. The CDR3 reads CASSLSWVVGSPLHF. CDR3 coding DNA: TGTGCCAGCAGTTTAAGTTGGGTAGTAGGTTCACCCCTCCACTTT.